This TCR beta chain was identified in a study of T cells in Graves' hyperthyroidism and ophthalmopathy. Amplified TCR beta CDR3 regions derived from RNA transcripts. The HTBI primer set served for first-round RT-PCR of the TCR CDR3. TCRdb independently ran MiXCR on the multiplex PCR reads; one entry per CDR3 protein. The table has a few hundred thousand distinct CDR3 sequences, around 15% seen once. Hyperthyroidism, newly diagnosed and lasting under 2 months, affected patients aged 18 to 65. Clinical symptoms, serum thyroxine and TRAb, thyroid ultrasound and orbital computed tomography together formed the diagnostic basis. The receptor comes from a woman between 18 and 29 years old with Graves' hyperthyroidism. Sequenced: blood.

The chain's CDR3 is CASTFGTGDYEQYF. In DNA, the CDR3 is TGTGCCAGTACCTTCGGGACAGGGGACTACGAGCAGTACTTC. The gene calls are TRBV7-9 and TRBJ2-7, with 10 bases that match TRBD1. From germline, CDR1 is SEHNR and CDR2 FQNEAQ (reference sequence). With V trimmed by 9 bases and J by 3 bases, 8 bases remained unmatched. The CDR3 consists of 14 residues.